This T cell receptor (beta chain) was identified during a study of blood T cell repertoires in COVID-19. V was trimmed by 3 bases and J by 1 base, leaving 10 bases between them. Looked up from germline, CDR1 is KGHSH and CDR2 is LQKENI. CDR3 length: 14 residues. The method was immunoSEQ multiplex PCR; TCRdb's version includes in-frame clones alone and lacks a portion of them. The table has 46,000 or so clones, approximately 89% seen once. The chain has TRBV18 and TRBJ2-7, with D possibly TRBD1 on 6 matching bases. The sequence came from a man aged 60 to 75 with active or convalescent COVID-19. Material: peripheral blood. The CDR3 nucleotides are TGTGCCAGCTCACCGGCACAGGGATCCTACGAGCAGTACTTC. Its protein product is CASSPAQGSYEQYF.